The 30 T cell receptor beta chains below come from one sample, sequenced in a study of blood T cell repertoires in COVID-19. Sequencing was performed with immunoSEQ multiplex PCR; in TCRdb, only in-frame clones are kept and a portion is missing. Of roughly 250,000 clones listed, around 89% are singletons. Source material: peripheral blood. The source of these receptors is a man aged 25-45 years with acute or convalescent COVID-19.

The V gene is TRBV20-1, the J gene TRBJ1-2, with D tentatively TRBD1 (6 bases). V lost 4 bases to trimming and J lost 4 bases, with 13 bases between them. CDR1 is DFQATT and CDR2 is SNEGSKA in the germline V gene (reference sequence). This CDR3 contains 13 residues. CDR3 in amino acids: CSATETGIYGYTF. As DNA, the CDR3 is TGCAGTGCTACTGAGACAGGCATCTATGGCTACACCTTC.

The chain carries TRBV28 and TRBJ1-1; the D is unclear. The CDR3 contains 12 residues. Trimming took off 2 bases at V and 8 bases at J, with 9 bases between the two ends. The germline gives CDR1 MDHEN, CDR2 SYDVKM. The CDR3 region is CASSLIPTEAFF. CDR3 coding DNA: TGTGCCAGCAGTTTAATCCCGACAGAAGCTTTCTTT.

The genes are TRBV25-1 and TRBJ2-1, with TRBD2 matching over 10 bases. With V trimmed by 7 bases and J by 6 bases, 9 bases remained unmatched. The CDR3 runs 15 residues. The germline gives CDR1 MGHDK, CDR2 SYGVNS. This chain's CDR3 is CASTPSGRATNEQFF. The CDR3 DNA reads as TGTGCCAGCACACCGAGCGGGAGGGCGACCAATGAGCAGTTCTTC.

This chain uses TRBV25-1 with TRBJ1-6, with unresolved D. The CDR3 contains 14 residues. The V end was cut by 5 bases, the J end by 4 bases, with 9 bases between. Germline values: CDR1 MGHDK, CDR2 SYGVNS. The CDR3 region has the DNA TGTGCCAGCAGTCTGTCGGGGTATAATTCACCCCTCCACTTT. Its translation: CASSLSGYNSPLHF.

V gene TRBV30 combines with J gene TRBJ2-7; 8 bases align to TRBD1. This CDR3 spans 15 amino acids. V gave up 1 base and J gave up 2 bases; unmatched junction bases: 7. Germline V gives CDR1 GTSNPN, CDR2 SVGIG (reference sequence). CDR3 protein: CAWSAGTGLAYEQYF. CDR3 DNA sequence: TGTGCCTGGAGTGCCGGGACAGGCCTGGCCTACGAGCAGTACTTC.

This chain uses TRBV28 with TRBJ2-7, with D possibly being TRBD2 (5 bases). The CDR3 runs 13 residues. The germline gives CDR1 MDHEN, CDR2 SYDVKM. V was clipped by 11 bases and J by 0 bases, with 14 bases between them. CDR3 region: CAAVTGSSYEQYF. The CDR3 nucleotides read TGTGCCGCCGTGACGGGAAGCTCCTACGAGCAGTACTTC.

CDR3 protein: CAWSEGTRADAGETQYF. The CDR3 bases are TGTGCCTGGAGTGAAGGTACCCGGGCCGATGCGGGGGAGACCCAGTACTTC. The chain combines TRBV30 with TRBJ2-5, with D maybe TRBD2 (6 bases). Trimming took off 1 base at V and 5 bases at J, with 23 bases between the two ends. CDR3 length: 17 residues. The germline V gene has CDR1 GTSNPN and CDR2 SVGIG (reference sequence).

This clone was picked up one time. V and J are TRBV6-5 and TRBJ1-6; the D gene is possibly TRBD1 (6 bases). Germline CDR1 MNHEY, CDR2 SVGAGI. The CDR3 has 15 amino acids. V gave up 2 bases and J gave up 10 bases, with 15 bases separating them. The chain's CDR3 is CASSYTGTRISPLHF. The CDR3 nucleotides are TGTGCCAGCAGTTACACCGGGACACGGATATCACCCCTCCACTTT.

The chain joins TRBV30 to TRBJ1-5; D unclear. The germline CDR1 and CDR2 sequences are GTSNPN and SVGIG (reference sequence). V shed 5 bases and J shed 2 bases, with 10 bases lying between them. The CDR3 sequence is 13 residues long. DNA of the CDR3: TGTGCCTGGGGGAGGGAAGGCAATCAGCCCCAGCATTTT. This gives the protein CAWGREGNQPQHF.

This clone was picked up one time. The chain joins TRBV30 to TRBJ2-1, with D perhaps matching TRBD2 (5 bases). V was cut by 3 bases and J by 15 bases, with 12 bases left in between. The CDR3 extends over 10 amino acids. The germline gives CDR1 GTSNPN, CDR2 SVGIG (reference sequence). Written as DNA, the CDR3 is TGTGCCTGGAGGGACTTTTTTTGGTTCTTC. Encoded protein: CAWRDFFWFF. Full variable domain (remainder filled in from reference TRBV30 and TRBJ2-1): SQTIHQWPATLVQPVGSPLSLECTVEGTSNPNLYWYRQAAGRGLQLLFYSVGIGQISSEVPQNLSASRPQDRQFILSSKKLLLSDSGFYLCAWRDFFWFFGPGTRLTVL.

J is TRBJ2-7 and V is TRBV12-2; TRBD2, the table's D call, was not compared with the DNA. TRBV12-2 is tagged as a pseudogene. The length of the CDR3 is 13 residues. This CDR3 is CASRPRSSYEQYF. The CDR3, as DNA: TGTGCAAGTCGCCCGAGAAGCTCCTACGAGCAGTACTTC.

This chain connects TRBV12-5 to TRBJ2-1; D not certain. Germline V gene sequence: CDR1 LGHNT, CDR2 FRNRAP. V lost 2 bases to trimming and J lost 0 bases, with 8 bases between them. This CDR3 is built from 15 residues. Written as DNA, the CDR3 is TGTGCTAGTGGTTTGAGCCTAAGCTCCTACAATGAGCAGTTCTTC. As protein: CASGLSLSSYNEQFF.

The genes are TRBV6-5 and TRBJ2-3; possible D gene TRBD1, 6 bases. Germline V gene sequence: CDR1 MNHEY, CDR2 SVGAGI. The V end lost 8 bases, the J end lost 2 bases, and 14 bases lay between the germline ends. The CDR3 contains 14 residues. For the CDR3, the DNA is TGTGCCAGCCGTCGGCAGGGGTACACAGATACGCAGTATTTT. It specifies CASRRQGYTDTQYF.

The chain has TRBV5-4 and TRBJ1-2; no clear D gene. Germline assignment: CDR1 SGHNT and CDR2 YYREEE (reference sequence). The CDR3 length is 15 residues. The V end was cut by 0 bases, the J end by 6 bases, with 15 bases between. CDR3 coding DNA: TGTGCCAGCAGCTTGGCCTGGCAGCCACTACATGGCTACACCTTC. It specifies CASSLAWQPLHGYTF.

This clone was seen more than once but under ten times. This chain uses TRBV29-1 with TRBJ1-2; 9 positions agree with TRBD1. The CDR3 totals 12 residues. Germline assignment: CDR1 SQVTM and CDR2 ANQGSEA. The CDR3 nucleotides are TGCACCACAGGGGGCTCTAACTATGGCTACACCTTC. It codes for CTTGGSNYGYTF.

This clone has more than one count but fewer than ten. The V and J genes are TRBV5-6 and TRBJ2-3; 9 bases are a match to TRBD2. This CDR3 has 15 residues. CDR1 is SGHDT and CDR2 is YYEEEE in the germline V gene. J was trimmed by 5 bases and V by 1 base; bases with no gene match: 5. CDR3 loop: CASSLFSSGEDTQYF. The CDR3 DNA is TGTGCCAGCAGCTTGTTTTCTAGCGGGGAAGATACGCAGTATTTT.

This chain connects TRBV27 to TRBJ2-5; the D is unclear. Germline V gene data show CDR1 as MNHEY and CDR2 as SMNVEV (reference sequence). The CDR3 has 15 residues. V dropped 4 bases and J dropped 2 bases, with 14 bases sitting between them. The CDR3 coding sequence is TGTGCCAGCAGTTCCAAATATCTATTACAAGAGACCCAGTACTTC. Protein: CASSSKYLLQETQYF.

CDR3 in amino acids: CASSLVGQAMGNTIYF. CDR3 bases: TGTGCCAGCAGCTTAGTGGGACAGGCTATGGGAAACACCATATATTTT. V is TRBV7-8 and J is TRBJ1-3; 8 nucleotides line up with TRBD1. Per germline, CDR1 SGHVS and CDR2 FQNEAQ. The V and J ends lost 1 base and 4 bases, in that order; junction bases with no gene match: 6. There are 16 residues in the CDR3.

The V call is TRBV28, the J call TRBJ2-7; 10 bases align to TRBD1. The germline CDR1 and CDR2 sequences are MDHEN and SYDVKM. CDR3 size: 16 residues. J lost 3 bases, V lost 6 bases, and 11 bases had no gene match. DNA of the CDR3: TGTGCCAGCAGCCCAATGGGACAGGGGAAAAGCTACGAGCAGTACTTC. Translated: CASSPMGQGKSYEQYF.

The gene calls are TRBV2 and TRBJ2-1; 10 nucleotides align to TRBD2. The V gene end was trimmed by 8 bases and the J gene end by 6 bases; junction bases not matched to a gene: 1. The CDR3 contains 12 residues. Looked up from germline, CDR1 is SNHLY and CDR2 is FYNNEI. CDR3 in amino acids: CASRLAGNEQFF. The CDR3 DNA reads as TGTGCCAGCCGACTAGCGGGCAATGAGCAGTTCTTC.

The chain joins TRBV28 to TRBJ1-3; D ambiguous. V was pared by 5 bases and J by 3 bases, with 11 bases between. CDR3 size: 14 residues. CDR1 MDHEN and CDR2 SYDVKM come from the germline V gene. The CDR3 loop reads CASSPPVRGNTIYF. The DNA of the CDR3 is TGTGCCAGCAGTCCACCGGTCCGTGGAAACACCATATATTTT.

The CDR3 DNA reads TGTGCCAGCAGTTACCCCGGACAGTCAGATACGCAGTATTTT. This encodes CASSYPGQSDTQYF. The chain has TRBV6-5 and TRBJ2-3; D may be TRBD1 (6 bases). Germline V gene sequence: CDR1 MNHEY, CDR2 SVGAGI. The CDR3 totals 14 residues. With 2 bases removed from V and 4 bases from J, the gap between germline ends came to 10 bases.

The chain combines TRBV6-5 with TRBJ1-5; D remains unclear. The CDR3 runs to 13 residues. Germline loops: CDR1 MNHEY, CDR2 SVGAGI. Trimming took 8 bases from V and 3 from J, leaving 11 bases between them. The CDR3 is CASSGRDNQPQHF. CDR3 sequence (DNA): TGTGCCAGCTCCGGGCGGGACAATCAGCCCCAGCATTTT.

The count of this clone is one. This sequence joins TRBV6-5 and TRBJ1-2, with 8 bases matching TRBD1. Germline V gene sequence: CDR1 MNHEY, CDR2 SVGAGI. Losses at the gene ends were 4 bases for V and 5 bases for J; bases not matched to a gene: 9. This CDR3 is built from 15 residues. CDR3 coding DNA: TGTGCCAGCAGTTCACCCTCCGGGACAGGATATGGCTACACCTTC. Its translation is CASSSPSGTGYGYTF.

The chain employs TRBV6-1 and TRBJ2-3, with a tentative D call TRBD1 (5 bases). Per the germline V gene, CDR1 is MNHNS and CDR2 is SASEGT. This CDR3 contains 16 residues. Trimming removed 4 bases at V and 7 bases at J, with 21 bases between. The chain's CDR3 is CASSGTTENKMYTQYF. The CDR3 bases are TGTGCCAGCAGTGGGACGACAGAGAATAAAATGTATACGCAGTATTTT.

This clone came up once. This chain uses TRBV28 with TRBJ1-5; D is ambiguous. Per the germline V gene, CDR1 is MDHEN and CDR2 is SYDVKM. Trimming removed 6 bases at V and 0 bases at J, with 9 bases between. The CDR3 loop spans 14 amino acids. The CDR3 sequence is CASRWAYSNQPQHF. CDR3 in DNA: TGTGCCAGCAGGTGGGCCTATAGCAATCAGCCCCAGCATTTT.

The chain employs TRBV20-1 and TRBJ1-1; D perhaps matches TRBD1 (6 bases). The CDR3 spans 11 residues. Germline CDR1 and CDR2: DFQATT and SNEGSKA (reference sequence). Trimming took off 3 bases at V and 6 bases at J, with 8 bases between the two ends. The CDR3 coding sequence is TGCAGTGCTAGCGGACAGCCTGAAGCTTTCTTT. It codes for CSASGQPEAFF.

This clone has more than one count but fewer than ten. The chain carries TRBV5-6 and TRBJ1-2, with 7 bases that match TRBD1. CDR1 is SGHDT, CDR2 YYEEEE, per germline. Trimming took 3 bases from V and 5 from J; bases not matched to a gene: 4. The CDR3 runs to 13 residues. The CDR3 is CASSSGQLYGYTF. In DNA form, the CDR3 reads TGTGCCAGCAGCTCGGGACAGCTATATGGCTACACCTTC.

The chain employs TRBV6-5 and TRBJ2-2; D is uncertain. The CDR3 covers 10 residues. The V gene's germline CDR1 is MNHEY and CDR2 SVGAGI. Trimming pared 8 bases from V and 9 bases from J, leaving 7 bases between. The DNA of the CDR3 is TGTGCCAGCGGTTCATGGGAGCTGTTTTTT. Its translation: CASGSWELFF.

CDR3 protein: CAWSVRDRGYGSPLHF. For the CDR3, the DNA is TGTGCCTGGAGTGTACGGGACAGGGGGTATGGGTCACCCCTCCACTTT. V gene TRBV30 combines with J gene TRBJ1-6; 11 positions match TRBD1. Trimming removed 0 bases from V and 10 bases from J; junction bases left unmatched: 8. The CDR3 spans 16 residues. Germline V gene lookup returns CDR1 GTSNPN and CDR2 SVGIG (reference sequence).